These 27 T cell receptor beta chains were sequenced from one sample in a study of blood T cell repertoires in COVID-19. Profiled with immunoSEQ multiplex PCR; TCRdb holds only in-frame clones, not every one. This sample has more than 25,000 clones, with 85% found just once. Sequenced input: peripheral blood. The receptors originated from a man in his sixties with active COVID-19.

The chain uses TRBV28 and TRBJ2-1, with 11 nucleotides matching TRBD1. Germline CDR1 reads MDHEN; CDR2 reads SYDVKM. The CDR3 has 17 residues. The V gene end was trimmed by 2 bases and the J gene end by 7 bases; junction bases not matched to a gene: 10. The CDR3 DNA is TGTGCCAGCAGTTTAACCCCCCGGACAGGGGGCCTTAATGAGCAGTTCTTC. This gives the protein CASSLTPRTGGLNEQFF.

The chain has TRBV5-1 and TRBJ2-1; D possibly corresponds to TRBD2 (6 bases). The CDR3 loop spans 15 amino acids. Germline V gene lookup returns CDR1 SGHRS and CDR2 YFSETQ. V shed 0 bases and J shed 5 bases, with 12 bases lying between them. CDR3 protein: CASSLVAGNDNEQFF. Written as DNA, the CDR3 is TGCGCCAGCAGCTTGGTTGCGGGAAACGACAATGAGCAGTTCTTC.

V and J are TRBV7-8 and TRBJ2-5, with D possibly being TRBD2 (6 bases). The CDR3 is 15 amino acids. Germline V gene lookup returns CDR1 SGHVS and CDR2 FQNEAQ. V lost 1 base, J lost 6 bases, and 15 bases lay in between. The chain's CDR3 is CASSLVGGRGKTQYF. Written as DNA, the CDR3 is TGTGCCAGCAGCTTAGTGGGGGGAAGAGGGAAGACCCAGTACTTC.

The rearrangement uses TRBV7-2 and TRBJ2-4; D is possibly TRBD1 (6 bases). Trimming left V 3 bases short and J 0 bases short, with 12 bases between. Germline CDR1 is SGHTA and CDR2 is FQGNSA. The CDR3 runs to 16 residues. In DNA, the CDR3 is TGTGCCAGCAGCTTGGACAGAATGCTAGCCAAAAACATTCAGTACTTC. This codes for CASSLDRMLAKNIQYF.

The V gene is TRBV25-1, the J gene TRBJ2-1; 9 nucleotides agree with TRBD2. V was pared by 5 bases and J by 6 bases, with 8 bases of the junction left unmatched. The germline V gene encodes CDR1 MGHDK and CDR2 SYGVNS. The CDR3 sequence is 15 residues long. CDR3: CASSSSGTARNEQFF. In DNA form, the CDR3 reads TGTGCCAGCAGTTCTAGCGGGACAGCGCGCAATGAGCAGTTCTTC.

In its sample, this clone was seen a few times. The chain combines TRBV2 with TRBJ1-5; no firm D call. Germline V gives CDR1 SNHLY, CDR2 FYNNEI. The CDR3 contains 13 residues. Trimming removed 3 bases from V and 6 bases from J, with 9 bases in between. CDR3 bases: TGTGCCAGCAGTGATCGGGGAGGTCAGCCCCAGCATTTT. This codes for CASSDRGGQPQHF.

The rearrangement joins TRBV24-1 to TRBJ2-3; no clear D gene. The CDR3 runs to 15 residues. Trimming shortened V by 3 bases and J by 4 bases, and 13 bases separated the two germline ends. Per germline, CDR1 KGHDR and CDR2 SFDVKD. The CDR3 sequence: CATSDPRVRPDTQYF. CDR3 coding DNA: TGTGCCACCAGTGATCCCCGGGTCCGGCCAGATACGCAGTATTTT.

This clone was seen a handful of times. The CDR3 region is CASSSKGAGELFF. CDR3 bases: TGTGCCAGCAGCTCAAAAGGGGCCGGGGAGCTGTTTTTT. V is TRBV7-7 and J is TRBJ2-2, with D perhaps TRBD1 (5 bases). Trimming stripped 4 bases from V and 6 bases from J, with 9 bases between. From germline, CDR1 is SSHAT and CDR2 FNYEAQ (reference sequence). The CDR3 length is 13 residues. Drawing the rest from reference TRBV7-7 and TRBJ2-2, the complete variable domain is GAGVSQSPRYKVTKRGQDVTLRCDPISSHATLYWYQQALGQGPEFLTYFNYEAQPDKSGLPSDRFSAERPEGSISTLTIQRTEQRDSAMYRCASSSKGAGELFFGEGSRLTVL.

The chain recombines TRBV4-2 with TRBJ2-7, with D possibly TRBD2 on 5 matching bases. V lost 0 bases and J 3 bases, leaving 15 bases between the germline ends. The germline CDR1 and CDR2 sequences are LGHNA and YNFKEQ. The CDR3 length is 16 residues. The DNA of the CDR3 is TGTGCCAGCAGCCAAGATCCCGATACAGAGGGCTACGAGCAGTACTTC. It specifies CASSQDPDTEGYEQYF.

This chain links TRBV3-1 (or the pseudogene TRBV3-2) with TRBJ2-7, with TRBD2 identical over 8 bases. Germline V gives CDR1 LGHDT, CDR2 YNNKEL (reference sequence). There are 15 residues in the CDR3. The trim removed 1 base at V and 6 bases at J, leaving 8 bases unmatched. CDR3 sequence (DNA): TGTGCCAGCAGCCAAGCCGGGACTAGAAGCTCCGAGCAGTACTTC. Translated, it gives CASSQAGTRSSEQYF.

The chain joins TRBV5-4 to TRBJ2-5; perhaps TRBD1 as D (6 bases). The CDR3 is 14 amino acids. Germline-derived CDR1 and CDR2 are SGHNT and YYREEE (reference sequence). V was trimmed by 1 base and J by 5 bases, leaving 12 bases between them. The CDR3 spells CASSLQGKRETQYF. CDR3 DNA sequence: TGTGCCAGCAGCTTGCAGGGGAAGAGGGAGACCCAGTACTTC.

V gene TRBV6-6 combines with J gene TRBJ2-1; 8 bases line up with TRBD1. CDR3 length: 14 residues. CDR1 and CDR2 (germline): MNHNY, SVGAGI (reference sequence). V trimming: 4 bases; J trimming: 6 bases; junction bases outside the gene matches: 5. The CDR3, as DNA: TGTGCCAGCAGTTTAACCGGGACAGGCAATGAGCAGTTCTTC. Translating it yields CASSLTGTGNEQFF.

This clone came up once. The genes are TRBV19 and TRBJ2-3, with 8 positions matching TRBD2. Germline lookup yields CDR1 LNHDA and CDR2 SQIVND (reference sequence). CDR3 length equals 15 residues. The V and J ends lost 5 bases and 4 bases, in that order; junction bases with no gene match: 8. CDR3 sequence: CASSPITGGPDTQYF. CDR3 DNA: TGTGCCAGTAGTCCTATAACGGGAGGGCCAGATACGCAGTATTTT.

The V call is TRBV7-2, the J call TRBJ2-5, with 7 bases lining up with TRBD1. Per germline, CDR1 SGHTA and CDR2 FQGNSA. V lost 3 bases to trimming and J lost 5 bases; unmatched junction nucleotides: 6. CDR3 size: 14 residues. CDR3 amino acids: CASSFKGAWETQYF. In DNA form, the CDR3 reads TGTGCCAGCAGCTTTAAGGGGGCTTGGGAGACCCAGTACTTC.

The gene calls are TRBV5-1 and TRBJ2-5; the D is unclear. V lost 1 base and J lost 4, with 17 bases in between. The germline V gene encodes CDR1 SGHRS and CDR2 YFSETQ. The CDR3 totals 16 residues. CDR3 DNA: TGCGCCAGCAGCTTGTGGCTAGACGGTGTGGGAGAGACCCAGTACTTC. This encodes CASSLWLDGVGETQYF.

This chain joins TRBV11-2 and TRBJ2-1, with TRBD1 identical over 8 bases. Germline assignment: CDR1 SGHAT and CDR2 FQNNGV. The CDR3 consists of 15 residues. Trimming took 5 bases from V and 3 from J; bases not matched to a gene: 6. As DNA, the CDR3 is TGTGCCAGCAGCCCCGGACAGGGCAACTACAATGAGCAGTTCTTC. Its protein is CASSPGQGNYNEQFF.

This clone turned up a few times. V is TRBV10-1 and J is TRBJ2-7; D is perhaps TRBD1 (5 bases). V lost 3 bases, J lost 12 bases, and 18 bases lay in between. The CDR3 sequence is 13 residues long. Germline CDR1 WNHNN, CDR2 SYGVQD (reference sequence). The CDR3: CASSDSIQGSAYF. The CDR3 nucleotides are TGCGCCAGCAGTGATAGTATCCAGGGATCTGCGTACTTC.

The chain couples TRBV29-1 to TRBJ2-7, with D unclear. Germline assignment: CDR1 SQVTM and CDR2 ANQGSEA. This CDR3 contains 12 residues. V lost 4 bases and J lost 3, with 10 bases in between. The CDR3 spells CSVVSRLYEQYF. The CDR3 nucleotides read TGCAGCGTTGTATCCAGGCTCTACGAGCAGTACTTC.

The rearrangement uses TRBV19 and TRBJ1-6; D unclear. From germline, CDR1 is LNHDA and CDR2 SQIVND (reference sequence). V lost 4 bases to trimming and J lost 7 bases, with 5 bases between them. The CDR3 loop spans 12 amino acids. The CDR3, as DNA: TGTGCCAGTAGTACCATGAATTCACCCCTCCACTTT. This gives the protein CASSTMNSPLHF.

V is TRBV25-1 and J is TRBJ2-7; maybe TRBD1 (6 bases). The CDR3 extends over 15 amino acids. Looked up from germline, CDR1 is MGHDK and CDR2 is SYGVNS. V was shortened by 1 base and J by 4 bases, with 14 bases between the two germline ends. The CDR3 sequence: CASSESGDGGYEQYF. DNA for the CDR3: TGTGCCAGCAGTGAATCAGGGGATGGTGGGTACGAGCAGTACTTC.

The chain carries TRBV27 and TRBJ1-1, with D unclear. This CDR3 has 13 amino acids. V was shortened by 3 bases and J by 1 base, with 6 bases between the two germline ends. Germline loops: CDR1 MNHEY, CDR2 SMNVEV (reference sequence). The CDR3 DNA is TGTGCCAGCAGTTTTAACAGGAACACTGAAGCTTTCTTT. It codes for CASSFNRNTEAFF.

The rearrangement links TRBV9 to TRBJ2-3; D perhaps matches TRBD2 (6 bases). Germline V gives CDR1 SGDLS, CDR2 YYNGEE. This CDR3 has 13 amino acids. Between the trimmed V and J ends, which lost 5 bases and 3 bases, there was a span of 10 bases. CDR3 coding DNA: TGTGCCAGCAGAGGACGGGAGACAGATACGCAGTATTTT. Amino acids: CASRGRETDTQYF.

The CDR3 reads CASSQDAASGRGAETQYF. DNA for the CDR3: TGTGCCAGCAGCCAAGATGCGGCTAGCGGGAGAGGGGCGGAGACCCAGTACTTC. The rearrangement joins TRBV4-2 to TRBJ2-5; 10 positions agree with TRBD2. The CDR3 sequence is 18 residues long. V lost 0 bases, J lost 5 bases, and 12 bases stayed unmatched. Germline CDR1 LGHNA, CDR2 YNFKEQ.

V is TRBV28 and J is TRBJ2-3; maybe TRBD2 (6 bases). This CDR3 has 12 amino acids. Germline assignment: CDR1 MDHEN and CDR2 SYDVKM. V lost 11 bases, J lost 2 bases, and 11 bases lay in between. The chain's CDR3 is CAGGVTTDTQYF. The CDR3 DNA reads as TGTGCCGGCGGGGTGACCACAGATACGCAGTATTTT.

V usage is TRBV9 and J usage is TRBJ2-1, with 9 bases that match TRBD2. Germline V gives CDR1 SGDLS, CDR2 YYNGEE. The CDR3 is 16 amino acids. V shed 4 bases, J shed 7 bases, and the junction held 12 bases outside the gene matches. DNA of the CDR3: TGTGCCAGCAGCCCCCGAGTAGCGGGAGTTTTGAATGAGCAGTTCTTC. Its translation is CASSPRVAGVLNEQFF.

The chain couples TRBV23-1 to TRBJ1-2; 9 bases are a match to TRBD1. TRBV23-1 is an open reading frame, and its role is uncertain. The CDR3 extends over 14 amino acids. V was clipped by 8 bases and J by 3 bases; unmatched bases: 7. CDR3 in amino acids: CASGTGGRYYGYTF. The CDR3 DNA reads TGCGCCAGCGGAACAGGGGGCCGGTACTATGGCTACACCTTC.

The chain uses TRBV15 and TRBJ1-5; no clear D gene. Between the trimmed V and J ends, which lost 0 bases and 2 bases, there was a span of 11 bases. The germline V gene encodes CDR1 LNHNV and CDR2 YYDKDF (reference sequence). This CDR3 has 16 residues. The CDR3 DNA reads TGTGCCACCAGCAGAGATGGCAGGTCGGGCAATCAGCCCCAGCATTTT. Its protein is CATSRDGRSGNQPQHF. The whole variable domain, filled in from reference TRBV15 and TRBJ1-5, reads DAMVIQNPRYQVTQFGKPVTLSCSQTLNHNVMYWYQQKSSQAPKLLFHYYDKDFNNEADTPDNFQSRRPNTSFCFLDIRSPGLGDTAMYLCATSRDGRSGNQPQHFGDGTRLSIL.